This TCR beta chain was captured by sequencing in a study of T cell repertoires in cytomegalovirus infection (dated by TCRdb to about 2019). Background on the whole study: Peptide stimulations targeted recently identified HLA-C-restricted CMV epitopes, whose presentation resists viral immunomodulation, together with well-studied HLA-B-restricted epitopes. The HLA type of each donor mattered for the analysis, because public TCR beta signatures pointed to carriage of CMV infection along with the matching HLA type. Points the paper makes about the study in general: The ex vivo response was dominated by HLA-C-restricted CMV-specific TCR beta clonotypes, which also provided the single most frequent clonotype in two of eight donors. Carriers of CMV infection plus the relevant HLA type were discriminated by the cumulative frequency of public TCR beta family members in the study cohort and in an independent 352-donor cohort.

TCRdb names Illumina HiSeq 1500 as the instrument used. TCRdb handled the public reads itself, with Q25 trimming in fastp and clone calling in MiXCR, and kept productive beta chains. Rows are unified per CDR3 protein, each entry keeping the most common DNA and genes. The sample profile shows around 430,000 distinct CDR3 sequences; approximately 40% of them were found once. Around two fifths of the sample rests with the top ten. Turning to this clonotype: What antigen it recognizes has not been identified. One base away there is no much larger clone; base qualities are not given.

The meaning of the sample's treatment or condition label: in vitro stimulation with specific CMV peptide epitopes to enrich CMV-specific T cells. This clonotype originated in a human donor in good health (CMV status not recorded). Some clones in this sample may be carry-over from other donors' samples. Sequencing used cultured PBMCs, obtained from culture after CMV antigen stimulation.

The sequence in DNA is TGTGCCACAAACGAGGTCTCTGGAAACACCATATATTTT. Translated, this gives CATNEVSGNTIYF. The chain is encoded by TRBV19 joined to TRBJ1-3; the D gene assignment is ambiguous. Looking up the germline V gene (reference sequence) yields CDR1 LNHDA and CDR2 SQIVND. Cut back by 10 bases and 0 bases, the V and J ends lie 10 bases apart. The CDR3 covers 13 residues, taking in both the cysteine and the phenylalanine. The read is trimmed to its CDR3 DNA, 39 bases read in frame from base 1.